This is a list of T cell receptor beta chains from one sample in a study of beta chain features in type 1 diabetes. Clones were sequenced by immunoSEQ multiplex PCR, and TCRdb holds only the in-frame ones, with some missing. The sample records 150,000 or so clones, 9% to 9.5% being singletons. The sequenced material came from central memory CD4+ T cells from blood. These receptors were collected from a man between 18 and 29 years old in good health. CDR3s include the opening cysteine and the closing phenylalanine or tryptophan. Each record gives: D gene, clone size, V gene, J gene, CDR3 DNA, CDR3 protein. D genes are given only for firm matches. The size of a clone is reported for some rows only, either as once, few or many, or as a class for expanded clones.

D gene: TRBD2; clone size: few; V gene: TRBV6-5; J gene: TRBJ2-4; CDR3 DNA: TGTGCCAGCAGTTCGACTAGCCAAGGGAAAAACATTCAGTACTTC; CDR3 protein: CASSSTSQGKNIQYF
D gene: NA; clone size: many; V gene: TRBV28; J gene: TRBJ2-3; CDR3 DNA: TGTGCCAGCAGCCTTCGAATAGGGGCGACAGATACGCAGTATTTT; CDR3 protein: CASSLRIGATDTQYF
D gene: TRBD1; clone size: NA; V gene: TRBV4-2; J gene: TRBJ1-2; CDR3 DNA: TGTGCCAGCAGCCACTTAACGCCTTTCGCAGGGGGTGGTAACTATGGCTACACCTTC; CDR3 protein: CASSHLTPFAGGGNYGYTF
D gene: NA; clone size: few; V gene: TRBV2; J gene: TRBJ2-2; CDR3 DNA: TGTGCCAGCAAGTCCACAGTAACCGGGGAGCTGTTTTTT; CDR3 protein: CASKSTVTGELFF
D gene: TRBD2; clone size: many; V gene: TRBV7-2; J gene: TRBJ2-1; CDR3 DNA: TGTGCCAGCAGGCCCGGACTAGCGGGGGGGACCGAGCAGTTCTTC; CDR3 protein: CASRPGLAGGTEQFF
D gene: TRBD2; clone size: NA; V gene: TRBV7-3; J gene: TRBJ2-5; CDR3 DNA: TGTGCCAGCAGTCGTTCTCTAGCGGGGGGACAAGAGACCCAGTACTTC; CDR3 protein: CASSRSLAGGQETQYF
D gene: TRBD2; clone size: NA; V gene: TRBV5-1; J gene: TRBJ2-3; CDR3 DNA: TGCGCCAGCAGAAGATCTAGCGGGGCCCAGGGAGATACGCAGTATTTT; CDR3 protein: CASRRSSGAQGDTQYF
D gene: NA; clone size: few; V gene: TRBV5-4; J gene: TRBJ2-7; CDR3 DNA: TGTGCCAGCAGCTTGGAGACAGGCCCCTACGAGCAGTACTTC; CDR3 protein: CASSLETGPYEQYF
D gene: NA; clone size: few; V gene: TRBV6-5; J gene: TRBJ2-2; CDR3 DNA: TGTGCCAGCAGTTACGGATCCGGGGGAGTCACCGGGGAGCTGTTTTTT; CDR3 protein: CASSYGSGGVTGELFF
D gene: TRBD2; clone size: few; V gene: TRBV7-2; J gene: TRBJ2-5; CDR3 DNA: TGTGCCAGCAGCTTACTAGCGGGGGGGCGGTGGGAGACCCAGTACTTC; CDR3 protein: CASSLLAGGRWETQYF
D gene: TRBD2; clone size: NA; V gene: TRBV30; J gene: TRBJ2-5; CDR3 DNA: TGTGCCTGGAGTCGGCCGTTGGGACTAGCGGGGGCCGAAGAGACCCAGTACTTC; CDR3 protein: CAWSRPLGLAGAEETQYF
D gene: TRBD2; clone size: NA; V gene: TRBV29-1; J gene: TRBJ2-1; CDR3 DNA: TGCAGCGGCAAGCAGCGGGGGGCCTACAATGAGCAGTTCTTC; CDR3 protein: CSGKQRGAYNEQFF
D gene: NA; clone size: NA; V gene: TRBV25-1; J gene: TRBJ2-3; CDR3 DNA: TGTGCCAGCAGTGAGGGGAGGTTCACAGATACGCAGTATTTT; CDR3 protein: CASSEGRFTDTQYF
D gene: NA; clone size: NA; V gene: TRBV19; J gene: TRBJ2-7; CDR3 DNA: TGTGCCAGTAGTATGCCCGGACAGAGGGCAACCTACGAGCAGTACTTC; CDR3 protein: CASSMPGQRATYEQYF
D gene: NA; clone size: NA; V gene: TRBV4-3; J gene: TRBJ2-1; CDR3 DNA: TGCGCCAGCAGCCAAGGGCGGATTAATGAGCAGTTCTTC; CDR3 protein: CASSQGRINEQFF
D gene: TRBD1; clone size: NA; V gene: TRBV5-1; J gene: TRBJ1-1; CDR3 DNA: TGCGCCAGCGTCCCGGGACAGGGAATGGGCACTGAAGCTTTCTTT; CDR3 protein: CASVPGQGMGTEAFF
D gene: TRBD1; clone size: few; V gene: TRBV18; J gene: TRBJ1-1; CDR3 DNA: TGTGCCAGCTCCACGGACAGGGGAGGGACTGAAGCTTTCTTT; CDR3 protein: CASSTDRGGTEAFF
D gene: TRBD1; clone size: NA; V gene: TRBV18; J gene: TRBJ1-1; CDR3 DNA: TGTGCCAGCTCACGGACAGGGGGCCACACTGAAGCTTTCTTT; CDR3 protein: CASSRTGGHTEAFF
D gene: NA; clone size: few; V gene: TRBV7-2; J gene: TRBJ1-4; CDR3 DNA: TGTGCCAGCAGCTTACAAACAGGGATTAATGAAAAACTGTTTTTT; CDR3 protein: CASSLQTGINEKLFF
D gene: TRBD2; clone size: NA; V gene: TRBV14; J gene: TRBJ2-7; CDR3 DNA: TGTGCCAGCAGCCAAGGGAAGCGGGGGGGCCTAGACGAGCAGTACTTC; CDR3 protein: CASSQGKRGGLDEQYF
D gene: NA; clone size: NA; V gene: TRBV6-6; J gene: TRBJ2-7; CDR3 DNA: TGTGCCAGCAGTAGAGGCACCGAGCAGTACTTC; CDR3 protein: CASSRGTEQYF
D gene: NA; clone size: few; V gene: TRBV6-1; J gene: TRBJ1-5; CDR3 DNA: TGTGCCAGCAGGGACAGCACCCTGACGCCCCAGCATTTT; CDR3 protein: CASRDSTLTPQHF
D gene: TRBD1; clone size: few; V gene: TRBV29-1; J gene: TRBJ2-7; CDR3 DNA: TGCAGCGTCTCATGGGACAGGGGGCTCGAGCAGTACTTC; CDR3 protein: CSVSWDRGLEQYF